This record covers a single T cell receptor beta chain. As yet, its antigen is unknown. CDR1 and CDR2 (germline): SQVTM, ANQGSEA. This CDR3 contains 14 residues. V lost 4 bases, J lost 4 bases, and 10 bases stayed unmatched. This entry belongs to a study of cytomegalovirus exposure and HLA in healthy donors. Study-level results: A later analysis showed TCR association rates differing by HLA locus, peaking at DRB1 and lowest at HLA-C. Links to common viral pathogens appeared, in a later analysis, for several of the most significant clusters.

PCR involved 60 Vbeta and 13 Jbeta primers. Generated by immunoSEQ multiplex PCR, the TCRdb table keeps only in-frame clones and is missing some. Its table records roughly 200,000 clones. The V and J genes are TRBV29-1 and TRBJ2-7, with 7 bases fitting TRBD1. Sequenced: PBMCs. This clonotype was obtained from a girl aged 2 to 9 in good health and CMV-seropositive. This chain's CDR3 is CSVVTGTVLYEQYF. In nucleotides, the CDR3 is TGCAGCGTTGTGACCGGGACAGTCCTTTACGAGCAGTACTTC.